The clone carrying this TCR beta chain was picked up a small number of times. The antigen is unknown. These data originate in a study of post-analysis software for immune sequencing data. For the study at large: The disease courses spanned relapsing-remitting, secondary progressive and progressive-relapsing forms of multiple sclerosis.

V lost 0 bases and J lost 0, with 15 bases in between. Germline values: CDR1 SGHVS, CDR2 FQNEAQ. The CDR3 covers 17 residues. Researchers reported that TCR beta cDNA libraries carried unique molecular identifiers. A single record per CDR3 protein comes from TCRdb applying MiXCR to the PCR reads. The profile covers approximately 360,000 distinct CDR3 sequences, with less than 35% appearing a single time and over 10% taken by the ten largest. Study-wide results and limits: Same-batch preparations were strongly co-clustered by F measure. Controls significantly exceeded multiple sclerosis patients in normalized Chao1 diversity. Relative to controls, patients had 5 or 6 TRBV segments at higher frequency, with TRBV5-6, TRBV5-1 and TRBV20-1 among these.

The sequenced material came from blood. This sequence originates from a girl under 18 with multiple sclerosis. V and J are TRBV7-8 and TRBJ2-7; D might be TRBD1 or TRBD2, each matching 5 bases. CDR3 coding DNA: TGTGCCAGCAGCTTAGCGATTCGCCGGGGCGACTCCTACGAGCAGTACTTC. The encoded protein is CASSLAIRRGDSYEQYF.